This T cell receptor beta chain was observed in a study of blood T cell repertoires in COVID-19 (dated by TCRdb to the early 2020s). Regarding the complete study: The collaborator samples originated in the United States, Italy and Spain and spanned the acute and convalescent phases of COVID-19. The material from the prospective study consisted of cDNA or gDNA derived from T cells, B-cell-depleted T cells, or PBMCs. Deeply sampled blood TCRbeta repertoires from subjects exposed to, actively infected with, or recovered from COVID-19 were included in the dataset. The repertoires were released in a freely available public database meant as a resource for research on the immune response to SARS-CoV-2. The samples were drawn from two sources: the first 160 participants of the ongoing ImmuneRACE study, and about 1,300 subjects contributed by 6 global collaborators. The sample metadata nearly always contained a de-identified subject ID, COVID-19 status, age in years and sex. HLA class I and class II types, where available, came from metadata supplied by the sample provider rather than from assay-based typing. General conclusions and limits of the study: The quantity of clinical and demographic metadata differed by source and by participant and was supplied without curation.

With regard to this clone: The antigen this receptor binds is unknown. No qualities accompany the bases; no much larger clone lies one base away.

At one collaborating source in Seattle, patients were enrolled during active infection and were followed longitudinally through the course of disease. Whole blood was collected in K2EDTA tubes by collaborating institutions according to the institutions' own protocols. For TCRbeta analysis, collaborators shipped samples in one of three forms: frozen whole blood, isolated PBMCs, or DNA extracted from either of those sample types. TCRbeta CDR3 regions were amplified from genomic DNA by means of the immunoSEQ Assay, a bias-controlled multiplex PCR. The authors' analysis ran thus. Within the assay, amplification of reference gene primers was used to estimate how many nucleated cells each sample contained. To quantify the absolute abundance of each unique TCRbeta CDR3 rearrangement, sequence reads were collapsed and filtered. For each sample, productive Simpson clonality was calculated by taking the square root of Simpson's diversity index across productive rearrangements. Drawn from immuneACCESS, this table holds only the in-frame rearrangements with V and J called that TCRdb kept. Clones are partly lost; checked studies trace under half to an unresolved V gene and leave the rest unexplained. That table supplies the V and J calls and clone size; D and trimming were determined from the DNA. Counted in this sample were about 150,000 clones; approximately 85% of them appeared once. Together, the top ten hold 0.6% to 0.65% of the sample.

The CDR3 holds 17 amino acids from the cysteine to the phenylalanine. Just the 51-base CDR3 DNA is kept, in frame starting at base 1. Germline trimming: 0 bases from V, 1 base from J; junction bases outside gene matches: 6. CDR1 SGHNT and CDR2 YYREEE were looked up in the germline V gene (reference sequence). The sample consisted of peripheral blood. The chain is assembled from TRBV5-4 and TRBJ2-5; TRBD1 agrees with 10 junctional bases. The source of this sequence is a man aged 55 to 70 with COVID-19, enrolled during active disease. The CDR3 amino acid sequence is: CASSLGTGQGIQETQYF. At the DNA level, the sequence is TGTGCCAGCAGCTTGGGTACGGGACAGGGGATCCAAGAGACCCAGTACTTC.